This T cell receptor beta chain was sequenced in a study of T cell repertoires in cytomegalovirus infection. Overall study: Public signatures in TCR beta pointed to CMV infection and matching HLA type.

The CDR3 length is 17 residues. Germline CDR1 reads MDHEN; CDR2 reads SYDVKM. The V and J ends lost 0 bases and 0 bases, in that order; junction bases with no gene match: 8. This clonotype has just a few counts. TCRdb independently ran MiXCR on the reads; one entry per CDR3 protein. The data contain approximately 750,000 distinct CDR3 sequences, 35% of them seen just once; the ten biggest clones take up around 2.8%. The gene calls are TRBV28 and TRBJ2-7, with TRBD1 identical over 7 bases. This receptor was taken from a human donor in good health (CMV status not recorded). Some clones in this sample may be carry-over from other donors' samples. The sequencing input was PBMCs. The CDR3 sequence: CASSLCPGQPNSYEQYF. The CDR3 DNA reads as TGTGCCAGCAGTTTATGCCCGGGACAGCCAAACTCCTACGAGCAGTACTTC.